One sample yielded the 32 T cell receptor beta chains listed below, sequenced in a study of cytomegalovirus exposure and HLA in healthy donors. PCR used 60 Vbeta primers and 13 Jbeta primers. Profiled with immunoSEQ multiplex PCR; TCRdb holds only in-frame clones, not every one. The sample lists roughly 150,000 clones, over 60% occurring once. Sequenced material: PBMCs. The source of these receptors is a male donor in good health and CMV-seronegative.

CDR3 residues: CASKKAGGNEQFF. The CDR3 coding sequence is TGTGCCAGCAAAAAAGCGGGGGGCAATGAGCAGTTCTTC. The chain recombines TRBV6-5 with TRBJ2-1, with TRBD2 matching over 9 bases. The CDR3 totals 13 residues. In germline, CDR1 is MNHEY, CDR2 SVGAGI. J was trimmed by 6 bases and V by 7 bases; bases with no gene match: 4.

This clone was seen only a few times. V gene TRBV6-1 combines with J gene TRBJ1-4; TRBD1 might be the D (5 bases). Germline V CDR1 and CDR2: MNHNS, SASEGT. V was clipped by 1 base and J by 7 bases, with 10 bases between them. The CDR3 spans 14 residues. The CDR3 DNA reads TGTGCCAGCAGTGAAGGCCAGGGTGCTGAAAAACTGTTTTTT. This gives the protein CASSEGQGAEKLFF.

The chain carries TRBV11-3 and TRBJ2-5; maybe TRBD2 (5 bases). The J call may be mistaken, given a closer DNA end match to TRBJ2-7. The CDR3 totals 14 residues. The germline gives CDR1 SGHNT, CDR2 YENEEA. The CDR3 region has the DNA TGTGCCAGCAGCTTCGACACCCGGGATCACGAGCAGTACTTC. Protein product: CASSFDTRDHEQYF.

The gene calls are TRBV9 and TRBJ2-2, with TRBD2 matching 9 bases. The junction had 12 bases not matched to a gene; V was cut back by 2 bases and J by 7 bases. Germline values: CDR1 SGDLS, CDR2 YYNGEE. The CDR3 covers 17 residues. In DNA form, the CDR3 reads TGTGCCAGCAGCGTCCGAGCGGGGGGCCGTTGGGGCGGGGAGCTGTTTTTT. Protein product: CASSVRAGGRWGGELFF.

This clone was observed a handful of times. The J gene is TRBJ1-2, the V gene TRBV28, with TRBD1 matching 8 bases. CDR1 and CDR2 from the germline V gene are MDHEN and SYDVKM. V shed 3 bases, J shed 6 bases, and the junction held 3 bases outside the gene matches. CDR3 length equals 13 residues. The CDR3 here is CASSLRQGNGYTF. CDR3 coding DNA: TGTGCCAGCAGTTTGCGACAGGGGAATGGCTACACCTTC.

This rearrangement joins TRBV30 to TRBJ1-6; perhaps TRBD1 as D (5 bases). Germline V gives CDR1 GTSNPN, CDR2 SVGIG (reference sequence). The V and J ends lost 2 bases and 5 bases respectively, with 13 bases between them. The CDR3 contains 15 residues. CDR3 nucleotide sequence: TGTGCCTGGAGTCGGATAGGGGCGAATAATTCACCCCTCCACTTT. Translation: CAWSRIGANNSPLHF.

With respect to this clone: The junction and the germline gene differ at one end; a read error may be behind it. The chain uses TRBV10-3 and TRBJ2-3; 7 nucleotides match TRBD2. The CDR3 extends over 16 amino acids. In germline, CDR1 is ENHRY, CDR2 SYGVKD. The CDR3 is CAISEWGGTGTDAQYF. For the CDR3, the DNA is TGTGCCATCAGTGAGTGGGGGGGAACTGGCACAGATGCGCAGTATTTT.

This chain uses TRBV9 with TRBJ2-3, with 8 bases lining up with TRBD2. J lost 4 bases, V lost 1 base, and 11 bases had no gene match. The germline V gene has CDR1 SGDLS and CDR2 YYNGEE. The CDR3 covers 17 residues. CDR3 sequence (DNA): TGTGCCAGCAGCGTATCCGGGACTAGTAGGAGGGCAGATACGCAGTATTTT. Protein product: CASSVSGTSRRADTQYF.

Remarks on this clone: The germline gene is not matched at one end of the junction; a read error may be the cause. The V and J genes are TRBV7-9 and TRBJ1-1, with 7 bases identical to TRBD1. Looked up from germline, CDR1 is SEHNR and CDR2 is FQNEAQ (reference sequence). This CDR3 comprises 13 residues. CDR3 coding DNA: TGTTCCAGCAGCCAAAGGGGGCACACTGAAGCTTTCTTT. Protein product: CSSSQRGHTEAFF. Full variable domain (rest looked up from reference TRBV7-9 and TRBJ1-1): DTGVSQNPRHKITKRGQNVTFRCDPISEHNRLYWYRQTLGQGPEFLTYFQNEAQLEKSRLLSDRFSAERPKGSFSTLEIQRTEQGDSAMYLCSSSQRGHTEAFFGQGTRLTVV.

The chain has TRBV5-4 and TRBJ2-2; TRBD1 matches at 10 bases. Germline CDR1 and CDR2: SGHNT and YYREEE (reference sequence). The V gene end was trimmed by 3 bases and the J gene end by 5 bases; junction bases not matched to a gene: 4. This CDR3 region has 15 residues. CDR3 nucleotides: TGTGCCAGCAGCTACTGGGACAGGGGAACCGGGGAGCTGTTTTTT. This codes for CASSYWDRGTGELFF.

The chain uses TRBV7-3 and TRBJ1-1, with 8 bases aligning to TRBD1. The CDR3 spans 14 residues. Germline-derived CDR1 and CDR2 are SGHTA and FQGTGA. V lost 4 bases and J lost 5; bases outside the gene matches: 6. CDR3 nucleotide sequence: TGTGCCAGCAGCTCAGGACAGGGACGTACTGAAGCTTTCTTT. Translating it yields CASSSGQGRTEAFF.

The chain couples TRBV11-2 to TRBJ1-4; TRBD1 is a possible D gene (5 bases). V was clipped by 2 bases and J by 5 bases, with 9 bases between them. Germline CDR1 SGHAT, CDR2 FQNNGV. CDR3 length: 14 amino acids. The CDR3 nucleotides are TGTGCCAGCAGCTTACGGGGGTTCAATGAAAAACTGTTTTTT. Its translation is CASSLRGFNEKLFF.

The J gene is TRBJ1-4, the V gene TRBV5-1; no clear D gene. Germline V gene lookup returns CDR1 SGHRS and CDR2 YFSETQ. The length of the CDR3 is 14 residues. V was cut by 3 bases and J by 5 bases, with 11 bases left in between. CDR3 region: CASSWQFMNEKLFF. CDR3 sequence (DNA): TGCGCCAGCAGCTGGCAGTTTATGAATGAAAAACTGTTTTTT.

This chain connects TRBV28 to TRBJ2-5, with D hard to call. CDR3 length: 13 residues. Trimming shortened V by 7 bases and J by 7 bases, and 16 bases separated the two germline ends. Per germline, CDR1 MDHEN and CDR2 SYDVKM. CDR3 in amino acids: CASNLLQDATQYF. Here the CDR3 DNA reads TGTGCCAGCAACTTACTACAAGATGCGACCCAGTACTTC.

This clone appeared a single time. This chain joins TRBV7-7 and TRBJ2-2; D is undetermined. Germline V gene data show CDR1 as SSHAT and CDR2 as FNYEAQ (reference sequence). V gave up 5 bases and J gave up 0 bases, with 13 bases separating them. The CDR3 covers 16 residues. DNA for the CDR3: TGTGCCAGCAGCGCCCGAGAGTATGCGAACACCGGGGAGCTGTTTTTT. It yields the protein CASSAREYANTGELFF.

The rearrangement links TRBV5-8 to TRBJ2-5, with 7 nucleotides matching TRBD1. The DNA end lines up better with TRBJ2-7; the J call may be wrong. The CDR3 covers 17 residues. CDR1 and CDR2 (germline): SGHTS, YDEGEE. The CDR3 DNA reads as TGTGCCAGCAGCCTAGAAATACTAGGGGGCTTCTCCTACGAGCAGTACTTC. Protein sequence: CASSLEILGGFSYEQYF.

The J gene is TRBJ1-1, the V gene TRBV19; 10 nucleotides agree with TRBD1. This CDR3 spans 15 amino acids. Germline V gene data show CDR1 as LNHDA and CDR2 as SQIVND (reference sequence). The V segment lost 1 base and the J segment 11 bases; nucleotides outside the gene matches: 10. The DNA for the CDR3 is TGTGCCAGTAGTATAGCCGGGACAGGGGTAACGTGGGCTTTCTTT. Its protein product is CASSIAGTGVTWAFF.

V usage is TRBV18 and J usage is TRBJ2-2; D ambiguous. In germline, CDR1 is KGHSH, CDR2 LQKENI. The CDR3 loop spans 15 amino acids. The germline V and J ends were trimmed by 0 bases and 6 bases, with 11 bases remaining between them. CDR3 sequence (DNA): TGTGCCAGCTCACCACCGAGCCACCTTTCCGGGGAGCTGTTTTTT. It specifies CASSPPSHLSGELFF.

The CDR3 bases are TGCGCCAGCAGCGTTTTTCCAGGCGGGGGGGAGACCCAGTACTTC. It specifies CASSVFPGGGETQYF. The rearrangement links TRBV5-1 to TRBJ2-5; 8 positions match TRBD2. The V gene end was trimmed by 4 bases and the J gene end by 5 bases; junction bases not matched to a gene: 10. The CDR3 is 15 amino acids. CDR1 SGHRS and CDR2 YFSETQ come from the germline V gene.

V and J are TRBV7-2 and TRBJ2-2; 7 bases agree with TRBD2. This CDR3 has 15 residues. CDR1 and CDR2 (germline): SGHTA, FQGNSA. V dropped 2 bases and J dropped 7; count of bases not matched to a gene: 7. CDR3 region: CASSLFLAEIGELFF. CDR3 nucleotides: TGTGCCAGCAGCTTATTTCTAGCGGAGATCGGGGAGCTGTTTTTT.

V and J are TRBV28 and TRBJ2-2; TRBD1 aligns across 9 bases. With 6 bases clipped from V and 6 bases from J, the junction kept 14 bases outside the gene matches. This CDR3 spans 17 amino acids. Per germline, CDR1 MDHEN and CDR2 SYDVKM. CDR3 sequence reads: CASRQTPGQGLAGELFF. The DNA for the CDR3 is TGTGCCAGCAGACAAACTCCGGGACAGGGATTAGCCGGGGAGCTGTTTTTT.

This clone showed up just once. The chain has TRBV10-3 and TRBJ2-1, with D perhaps TRBD1 (6 bases). V was cut by 8 bases and J by 9 bases, with 20 bases left in between. The CDR3 is 14 residues long. The germline V gene encodes CDR1 ENHRY and CDR2 SYGVKD. DNA of the CDR3: TGTGCCATCGGACGACAGGTTGGGAATGGTGAGCAGTTCTTC. It yields the protein CAIGRQVGNGEQFF.

The CDR3 DNA sequence: TGTGCCACCAGCGGGGACCGAGCGGGGTGGCCTCCAGATACGCAGTATTTT. Amino acids: CATSGDRAGWPPDTQYF. The chain employs TRBV15 and TRBJ2-3; 7 bases fit TRBD2. Trimming took 5 bases from V and 4 from J; bases not matched to a gene: 15. The length of the CDR3 is 17 residues. Per the germline V gene, CDR1 is LNHNV and CDR2 is YYDKDF (reference sequence).

This clone was seen a single time. The CDR3, as DNA: TGTGCCAGCAGTGATGGCGGGGGCCCGGGGGAGACCCAGTACTTC. Translating it yields CASSDGGGPGETQYF. The gene calls are TRBV2 and TRBJ2-5; TRBD2 is a possible D gene (7 bases). The CDR3 loop spans 15 amino acids. Germline loops: CDR1 SNHLY, CDR2 FYNNEI. Trimming took 3 bases from V and 5 from J, leaving 16 bases between them.

The V call is TRBV7-6, the J call TRBJ1-1; D ambiguous. The CDR3 spans 13 residues. The V gene lost 0 bases and the J gene lost 4 bases, with 6 bases spanning the gap. Germline CDR1 SGHVS, CDR2 FNYEAQ. The CDR3 bases are TGTGCCAGCAGCTTAGCGGAGGGCACTGAAGCTTTCTTT. This translates into CASSLAEGTEAFF.

This clone was observed once. The chain links TRBV2 to TRBJ2-3, with 10 nucleotides matching TRBD2. The CDR3 has 16 residues. The V gene end was trimmed by 7 bases and the J gene end by 2 bases; junction bases not matched to a gene: 9. Germline lookup yields CDR1 SNHLY and CDR2 FYNNEI. CDR3: CASNLEAGGPTDTQYF. CDR3 sequence (DNA): TGTGCCAGCAATCTTGAAGCGGGGGGGCCCACAGATACGCAGTATTTT.

The chain is built from TRBV9 and TRBJ1-1; 10 positions agree with TRBD1. The CDR3 loop spans 18 amino acids. The V and J ends lost 4 bases and 10 bases, in that order; junction bases with no gene match: 22. The germline CDR1 and CDR2 sequences are SGDLS and YYNGEE. The CDR3 DNA reads as TGTGCCAGCAGCCCCCCAGAAGGACAGGGGGTCTTGCCATGGAGAGCTTTCTTT. This translates into CASSPPEGQGVLPWRAFF.

The chain recombines TRBV4-1 with TRBJ2-5, with 10 bases aligning to TRBD1. The germline gives CDR1 MGHRA, CDR2 YSYEKL. The CDR3 covers 16 residues. V lost 0 bases and J lost 5; bases outside the gene matches: 6. CDR3 amino acids: CASSQDRQGARETQYF. The CDR3 region has the DNA TGCGCCAGCAGCCAAGACCGACAGGGGGCGAGGGAGACCCAGTACTTC.

This clone was observed a handful of times. This rearrangement joins TRBV2 to TRBJ2-7, with D unresolved. CDR1 is SNHLY and CDR2 is FYNNEI in the germline V gene. V shed 6 bases and J shed 4 bases, with 10 bases lying between them. CDR3 length: 12 amino acids. This CDR3 reads CASSLEIYEQYF. For the CDR3, the DNA is TGTGCCAGCAGCCTGGAGATATACGAGCAGTACTTC. The whole variable domain, remainder taken from reference TRBV2 and TRBJ2-7, is EPEVTQTPSHQVTQMGQEVILRCVPISNHLYFYWYRQILGQKVEFLVSFYNNEISEKSEIFDDQFSVERPDGSNFTLKIRSTKLEDSAMYFCASSLEIYEQYFGPGTRLTVT.

CDR3 amino acids: CASRPGSVDGYTF. CDR3 nucleotide sequence: TGTGCCAGCAGACCAGGGTCTGTGGATGGCTACACCTTC. J is TRBJ1-2 and V is TRBV2; possible D gene TRBD1, 5 bases. Germline loops: CDR1 SNHLY, CDR2 FYNNEI. Trimming took 6 bases from V and 6 from J, leaving 14 bases between them. The CDR3 extends over 13 amino acids.

The rearrangement links TRBV7-3 to TRBJ1-6; 7 nucleotides match TRBD1. The CDR3 is 14 amino acids. The V and J ends lost 5 bases and 7 bases, in that order; junction bases with no gene match: 5. Germline loops: CDR1 SGHTA, CDR2 FQGTGA. CDR3 region: CASSRGQVNSPLHF. The CDR3 DNA follows: TGTGCCAGCAGCCGTGGACAGGTAAATTCACCCCTCCACTTT.

This chain connects TRBV7-9 to TRBJ2-7, with TRBD1 matching over 7 bases. The CDR3 extends over 13 amino acids. V lost 3 bases and J lost 1; bases outside the gene matches: 0. The V gene's germline CDR1 is SEHNR and CDR2 FQNEAQ (reference sequence). The CDR3 DNA follows: TGTGCCAGCAGCTTCAGGGGGTCCTACGAGCAGTACTTC. Protein sequence: CASSFRGSYEQYF.